This T cell receptor beta chain was found in a study of glioma-infiltrating T cells after dendritic cell vaccination. The time point was: after dendritic cell vaccination, including at tumor progression/relapse. Up to 2 ug genomic DNA was used for TCRB CDR3 amplification. Sequencing used immunoSEQ multiplex PCR; TCRdb keeps in-frame clones, though not all of them. The repertoire holds more than 95,000 clones, with 80% as singletons. The germline CDR1 and CDR2 sequences are SGHTA and FQGNSA. V was shortened by 5 bases and J by 6 bases, with 11 bases between the two germline ends. The CDR3 runs 13 residues.

The gene calls are TRBV7-2 and TRBJ2-1; D is uncertain. This TCR came from a human donor with glioblastoma. Sequenced material: blood, taken after dendritic cell vaccination. CDR3 in DNA: TGTGCCAGCAGCCAAAGCTGGAGCAATGAGCAGTTCTTC. Translated, it gives CASSQSWSNEQFF.